This T cell receptor (beta chain) was sequenced in a study of T cells in Graves' hyperthyroidism and ophthalmopathy. Study-wide findings and caveats: Ophthalmopathy stood apart from stable hyperthyroidism in a 13 V-J model. Ophthalmopathy, as predicted by the model, came a median approximately 6.5 months after the prediction.

The CDR3 extends over 14 amino acids. Diagnoses rested on clinical symptoms, serum thyroxine and TRAb, thyroid ultrasound and orbital computed tomography. The PBMCs studied were ones that came from approximately 9.9 ml fresh peripheral blood. The TCR beta CDR3 regions underwent amplification using RNA transcripts as the source. An initial round of RT-PCR targeting the TCR CDR3 relied on the HTBI primer set. A single record per CDR3 protein comes from TCRdb applying MiXCR to the multiplex PCR reads. Among approximately 600,000 distinct CDR3 sequences listed, less than 25% were seen once. Only a few counts were recorded for this clonotype. Antigen: not known. The junction shows a germline mismatch at one end, possibly a read error.

This receptor was taken from a man between 25 and 39 years old with Graves' ophthalmopathy. The chain joins TRBV12-3 or TRBV12-4 to TRBJ2-3; the match to TRBD1 covers 8 bases. Sequencing was carried out using blood. CDR3 sequence: CTSSFSRGRDTQYF. In nucleotides, the CDR3 is TGTACCAGCAGTTTTAGCAGGGGGCGTGATACGCAGTATTTT.